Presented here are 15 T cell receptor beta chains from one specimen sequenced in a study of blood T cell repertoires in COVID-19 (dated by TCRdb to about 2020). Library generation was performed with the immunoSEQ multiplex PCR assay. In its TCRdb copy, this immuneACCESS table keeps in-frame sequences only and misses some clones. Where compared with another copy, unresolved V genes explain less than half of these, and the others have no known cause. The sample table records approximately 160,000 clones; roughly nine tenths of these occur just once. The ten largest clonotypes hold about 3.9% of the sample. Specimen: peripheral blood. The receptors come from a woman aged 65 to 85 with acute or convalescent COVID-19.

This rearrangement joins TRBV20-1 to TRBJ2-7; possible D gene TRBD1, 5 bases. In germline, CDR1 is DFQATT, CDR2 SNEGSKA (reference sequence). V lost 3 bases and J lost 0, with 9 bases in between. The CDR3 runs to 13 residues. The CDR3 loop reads CSASTGNSYEQYF. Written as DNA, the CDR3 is TGCAGTGCTAGTACAGGCAACTCCTACGAGCAGTACTTC.

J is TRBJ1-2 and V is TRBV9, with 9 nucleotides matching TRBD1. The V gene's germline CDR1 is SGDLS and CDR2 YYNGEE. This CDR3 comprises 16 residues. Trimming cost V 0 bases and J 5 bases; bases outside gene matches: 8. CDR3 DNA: TGTGCCAGCAGCGTAGGATTCCGGACAGGGGCATATGGCTACACCTTC. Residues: CASSVGFRTGAYGYTF.

DNA of the CDR3: TGTGCCAGCAGTTTTTCCGGGACAGTTAATGGCTACACCTTC. Translating it yields CASSFSGTVNGYTF. The V call is TRBV5-8, the J call TRBJ1-2; 7 nucleotides align to TRBD1. After removal of 5 bases from V and 6 bases from J, the junction contained 10 bases not matched to a gene. This CDR3 comprises 14 residues. Per the germline V gene, CDR1 is SGHTS and CDR2 is YDEGEE. The whole variable domain, filled in from reference TRBV5-8 and TRBJ1-2, reads EAGVTQSPTHLIKTRGQQATLRCSPISGHTSVYWYQQALGLGLQFLLWYDEGEERNRGNFPPRFSGRQFPNYSSELNVNALELEDSALYLCASSFSGTVNGYTFGSGTRLTVV.

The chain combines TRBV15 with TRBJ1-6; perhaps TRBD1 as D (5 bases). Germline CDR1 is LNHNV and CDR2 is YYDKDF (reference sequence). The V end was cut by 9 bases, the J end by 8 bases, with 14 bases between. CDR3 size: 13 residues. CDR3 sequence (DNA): TGTGCCACGGGGGAGGAAAGGGATTCACCCCTCCACTTT. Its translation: CATGEERDSPLHF.

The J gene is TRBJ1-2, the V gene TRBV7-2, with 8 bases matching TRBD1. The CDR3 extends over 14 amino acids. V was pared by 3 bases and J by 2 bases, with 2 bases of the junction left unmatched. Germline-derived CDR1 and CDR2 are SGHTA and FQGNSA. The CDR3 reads CASSFRTGNYGYTF. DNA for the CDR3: TGTGCCAGCAGCTTCCGGACAGGGAACTATGGCTACACCTTC.

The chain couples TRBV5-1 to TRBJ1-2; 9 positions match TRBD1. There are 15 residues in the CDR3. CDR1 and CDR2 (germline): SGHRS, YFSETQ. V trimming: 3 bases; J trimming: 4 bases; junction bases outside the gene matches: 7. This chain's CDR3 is CASSYGDRESYGYTF. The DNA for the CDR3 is TGCGCCAGCAGCTACGGGGACAGGGAAAGCTATGGCTACACCTTC.

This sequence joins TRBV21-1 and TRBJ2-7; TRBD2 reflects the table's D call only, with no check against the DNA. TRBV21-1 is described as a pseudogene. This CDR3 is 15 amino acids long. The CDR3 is CASSKEGTSGYEQYF. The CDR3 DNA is TGTGCCAGCAGCAAAGAGGGGACTAGCGGCTACGAGCAGTACTTC.

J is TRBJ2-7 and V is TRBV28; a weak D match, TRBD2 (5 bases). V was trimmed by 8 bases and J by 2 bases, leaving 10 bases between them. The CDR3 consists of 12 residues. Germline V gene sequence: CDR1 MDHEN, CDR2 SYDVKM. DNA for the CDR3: TGTGCCAGCCAGAGGGTACCCTACGAGCAGTACTTC. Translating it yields CASQRVPYEQYF.

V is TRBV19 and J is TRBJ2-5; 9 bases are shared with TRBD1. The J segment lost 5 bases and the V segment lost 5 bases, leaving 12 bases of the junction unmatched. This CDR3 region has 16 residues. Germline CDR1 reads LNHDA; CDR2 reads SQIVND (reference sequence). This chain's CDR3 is CASSQNRGQGLETQYF. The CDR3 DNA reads TGTGCCAGTAGTCAGAACCGGGGACAGGGTTTGGAGACCCAGTACTTC.

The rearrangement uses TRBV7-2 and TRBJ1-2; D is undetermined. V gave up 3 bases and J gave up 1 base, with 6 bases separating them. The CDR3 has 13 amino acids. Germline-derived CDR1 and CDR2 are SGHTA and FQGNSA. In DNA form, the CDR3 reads TGTGCCAGCAGCTTGTTTAGTAACTATGGCTACACCTTC. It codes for CASSLFSNYGYTF.

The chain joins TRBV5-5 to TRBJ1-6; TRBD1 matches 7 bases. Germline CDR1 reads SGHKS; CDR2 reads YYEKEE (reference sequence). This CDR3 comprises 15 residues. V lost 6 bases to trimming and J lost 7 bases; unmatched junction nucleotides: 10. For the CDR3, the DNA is TGTGCCAGCACCCAAATGGACAGGACCAATTCACCCCTCCACTTT. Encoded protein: CASTQMDRTNSPLHF.

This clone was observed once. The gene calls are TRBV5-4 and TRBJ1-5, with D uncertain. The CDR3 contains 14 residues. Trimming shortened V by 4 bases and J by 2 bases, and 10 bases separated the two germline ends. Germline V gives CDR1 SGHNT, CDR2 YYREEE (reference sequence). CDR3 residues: CASSEGSGNQPQHF. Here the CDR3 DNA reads TGTGCCAGCAGCGAGGGCTCAGGCAATCAGCCCCAGCATTTT.

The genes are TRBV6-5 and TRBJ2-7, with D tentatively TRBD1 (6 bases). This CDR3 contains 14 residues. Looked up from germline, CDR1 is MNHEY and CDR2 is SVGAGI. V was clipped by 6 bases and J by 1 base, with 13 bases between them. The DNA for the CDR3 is TGTGCCAGCAGGACTGACAGGTCATCCTACGAGCAGTACTTC. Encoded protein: CASRTDRSSYEQYF.

The CDR3 coding sequence is TGTGCCAGCAGCTCCAACTCAGGGTTTGGTGGCTACACCTTC. Translated, it gives CASSSNSGFGGYTF. The chain joins TRBV13 to TRBJ1-2; a weak D match, TRBD1 (5 bases). The CDR3 length is 14 residues. Germline V CDR1 and CDR2: PRHDT, FYEKMQ (reference sequence). V lost 4 bases, J lost 7 bases, and 16 bases lay in between.

CDR3 in amino acids: CASSQISLGGRAQETQYF. As DNA, the CDR3 is TGTGCCAGCAGCCAAATAAGCCTTGGCGGGAGGGCGCAAGAGACCCAGTACTTC. This chain joins TRBV4-2 and TRBJ2-5; 9 nucleotides line up with TRBD2. The length of the CDR3 is 18 residues. Germline V gene sequence: CDR1 LGHNA, CDR2 YNFKEQ. J was trimmed by 2 bases and V by 2 bases; bases with no gene match: 12.